This T cell receptor beta chain stems from a study of T cell responses to AZD1222 COVID-19 vaccine. For the study at large: Second doses at about 4 or about 12 weeks were pooled. Study findings and constraints: With dominance at 160-218 and 743-854, vaccine-associated CD4 TCRs spanned spike. A mostly white British donor set with more females was recruited, and clonal diversity was possibly underestimated. Spike-specific TCR depth and breadth grew after two AZD1222 doses.

Concerning this clone itself: Its target is unknown.

Sequencing was performed with immunoSEQ multiplex PCR; in TCRdb, only in-frame clones are kept and a portion is missing. The sample has 120,000 or so clones, about 91% seen once. V shed 4 bases, J shed 3 bases, and the junction held 7 bases outside the gene matches. The CDR3 has 15 residues. The germline V gene encodes CDR1 SGHRS and CDR2 YFSETQ. This TCR was recovered from an adult in good health. The J gene is TRBJ2-3, the V gene TRBV5-1; 8 bases match TRBD1. Specimen: peripheral blood, collected on day 0 of AZD1222 vaccination. CDR3 DNA sequence: TGCGCCAGCAGCCGAGGGGGGACAGGAACAGATACGCAGTATTTT. This sequence encodes CASSRGGTGTDTQYF.